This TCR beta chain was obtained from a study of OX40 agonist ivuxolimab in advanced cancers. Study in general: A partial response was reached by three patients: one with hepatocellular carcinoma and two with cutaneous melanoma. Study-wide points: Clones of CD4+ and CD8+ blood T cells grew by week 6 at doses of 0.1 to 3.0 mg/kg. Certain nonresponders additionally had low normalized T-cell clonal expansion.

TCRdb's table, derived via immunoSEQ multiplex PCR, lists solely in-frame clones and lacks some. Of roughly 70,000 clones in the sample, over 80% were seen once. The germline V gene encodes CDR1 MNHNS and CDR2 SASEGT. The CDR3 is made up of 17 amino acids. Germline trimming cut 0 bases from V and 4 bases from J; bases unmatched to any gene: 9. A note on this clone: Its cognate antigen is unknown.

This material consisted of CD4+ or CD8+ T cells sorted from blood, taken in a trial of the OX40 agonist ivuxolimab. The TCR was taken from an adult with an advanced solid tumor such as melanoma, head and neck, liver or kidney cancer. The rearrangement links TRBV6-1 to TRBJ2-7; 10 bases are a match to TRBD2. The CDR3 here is CASSEAESGRAKYEQYF. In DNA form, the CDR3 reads TGTGCCAGCAGTGAAGCCGAAAGCGGGAGGGCCAAGTACGAGCAGTACTTC.